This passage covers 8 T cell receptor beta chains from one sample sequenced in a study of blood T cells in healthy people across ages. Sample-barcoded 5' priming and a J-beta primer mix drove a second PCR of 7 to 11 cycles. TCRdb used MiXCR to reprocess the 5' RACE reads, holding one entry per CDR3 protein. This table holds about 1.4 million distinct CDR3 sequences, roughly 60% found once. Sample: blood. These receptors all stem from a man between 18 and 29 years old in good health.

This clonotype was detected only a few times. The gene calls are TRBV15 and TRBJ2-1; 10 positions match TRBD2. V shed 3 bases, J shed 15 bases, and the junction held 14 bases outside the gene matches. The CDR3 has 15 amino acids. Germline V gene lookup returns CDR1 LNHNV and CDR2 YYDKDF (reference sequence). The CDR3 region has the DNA TGTGCCACCAGCAGCGAACCGGGACTAGCGAATTCGGCGTTCTTC. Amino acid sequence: CATSSEPGLANSAFF.

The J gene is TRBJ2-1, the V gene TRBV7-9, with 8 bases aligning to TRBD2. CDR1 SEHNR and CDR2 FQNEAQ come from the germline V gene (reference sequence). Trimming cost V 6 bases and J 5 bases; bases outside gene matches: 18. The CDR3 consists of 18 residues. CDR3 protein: CASRPGLEQRRTHNEQFF. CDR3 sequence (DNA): TGTGCCAGCAGACCGGGACTAGAGCAAAGGAGAACCCACAATGAGCAGTTCTTC.

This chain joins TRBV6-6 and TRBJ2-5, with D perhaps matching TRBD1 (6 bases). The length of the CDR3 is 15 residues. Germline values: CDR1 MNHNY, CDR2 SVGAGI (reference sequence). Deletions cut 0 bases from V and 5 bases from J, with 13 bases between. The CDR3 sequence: CASSYSTGRRETQYF. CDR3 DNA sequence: TGTGCCAGCAGTTACTCGACAGGAAGGAGGGAGACCCAGTACTTC.

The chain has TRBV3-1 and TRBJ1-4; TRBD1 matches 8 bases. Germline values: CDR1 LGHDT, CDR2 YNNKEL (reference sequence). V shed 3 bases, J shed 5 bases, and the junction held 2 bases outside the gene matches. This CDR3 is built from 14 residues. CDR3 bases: TGTGCCAGCAGCCACAGGACAGGGAATGAAAAACTGTTTTTT. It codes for CASSHRTGNEKLFF.

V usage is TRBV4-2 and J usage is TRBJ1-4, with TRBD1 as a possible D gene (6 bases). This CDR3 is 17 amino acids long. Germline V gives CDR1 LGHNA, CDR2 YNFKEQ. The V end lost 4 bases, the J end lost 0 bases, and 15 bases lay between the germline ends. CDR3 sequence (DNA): TGTGCCAGCAGCCTATCCGGGACACGGACAACTAATGAAAAACTGTTTTTT. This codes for CASSLSGTRTTNEKLFF.

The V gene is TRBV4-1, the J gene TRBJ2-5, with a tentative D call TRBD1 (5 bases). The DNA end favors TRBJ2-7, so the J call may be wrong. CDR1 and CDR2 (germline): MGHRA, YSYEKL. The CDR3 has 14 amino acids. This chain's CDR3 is CASSSGQGWGEQYF. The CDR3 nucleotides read TGCGCCAGCTCGAGTGGGCAGGGCTGGGGCGAGCAGTACTTC.

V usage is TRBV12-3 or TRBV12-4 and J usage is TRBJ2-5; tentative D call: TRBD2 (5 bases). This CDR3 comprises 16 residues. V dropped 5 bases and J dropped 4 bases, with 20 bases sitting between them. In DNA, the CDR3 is TGTGCCAGCAGTCGAACACGGGGAGCATTTCGAGAGACCCAGTACTTC. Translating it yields CASSRTRGAFRETQYF.

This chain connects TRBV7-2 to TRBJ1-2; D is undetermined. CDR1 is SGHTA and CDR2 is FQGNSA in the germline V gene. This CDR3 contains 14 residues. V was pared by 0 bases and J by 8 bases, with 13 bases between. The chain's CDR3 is CASSLAAQRAGYTF. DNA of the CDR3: TGTGCCAGCAGCTTAGCGGCCCAAAGGGCAGGCTACACCTTC.